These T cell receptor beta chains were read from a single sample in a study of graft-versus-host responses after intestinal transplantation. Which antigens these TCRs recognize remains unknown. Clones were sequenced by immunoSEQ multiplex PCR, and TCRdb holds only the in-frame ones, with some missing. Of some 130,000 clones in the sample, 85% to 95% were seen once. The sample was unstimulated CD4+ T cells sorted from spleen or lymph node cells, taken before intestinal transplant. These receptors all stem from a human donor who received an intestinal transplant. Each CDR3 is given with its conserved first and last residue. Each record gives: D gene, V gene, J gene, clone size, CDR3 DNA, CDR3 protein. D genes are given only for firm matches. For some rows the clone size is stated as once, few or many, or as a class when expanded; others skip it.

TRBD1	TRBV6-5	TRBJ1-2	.	TGTGCCAGCAGATGGACGGACAGGTCGGGTGGCTACACCTTC	CASRWTDRSGGYTF
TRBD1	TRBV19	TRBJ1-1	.	TGTGCCAGTAGTCGGGACAGAGTTCCCCCCACTGAAGCTTTCTTT	CASSRDRVPPTEAFF
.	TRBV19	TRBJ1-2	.	TGTGCCAGTACAGGTTTGCGAAATGGCTACACCTTC	CASTGLRNGYTF
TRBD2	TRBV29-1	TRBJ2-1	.	TGCAGCGTTGGACCGGGACTAGCGGGAGGGCGGGCTCAGTTCTTC	CSVGPGLAGGRAQFF
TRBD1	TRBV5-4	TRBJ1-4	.	TGTGCCAGCAGCAGGGACAGAGAGAGAGAAAAACTGTTTTTT	CASSRDREREKLFF
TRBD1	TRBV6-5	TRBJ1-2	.	TGTGCCAGCAGTGGAGGACAGGGGACCTATGGCTACACCTTC	CASSGGQGTYGYTF
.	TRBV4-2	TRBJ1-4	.	TGTGCCAGCAGCCCTGGGCCAGCTAATGAAAAACTGTTTTTT	CASSPGPANEKLFF
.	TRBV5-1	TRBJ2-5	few	TGCGCCAGCAGCTTGGAAGAGACCCAGTACTTC	CASSLEETQYF
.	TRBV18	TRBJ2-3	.	TGTGCCAGCTCACCACAATTTTTGCGAGATACGCAGTATTTT	CASSPQFLRDTQYF
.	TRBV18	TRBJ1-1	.	TGTGCCAGCTCACCAGGGCTGGTCATGAACACTGAAGCTTTCTTT	CASSPGLVMNTEAFF
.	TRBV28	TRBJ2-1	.	TGTGCCAGCAGTTCTGACTTGCATGAGCAGTTCTTC	CASSSDLHEQFF
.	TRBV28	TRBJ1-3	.	TGTGCCAGCACCCTCTCCGGGTCTGGAAACACCATATATTTT	CASTLSGSGNTIYF
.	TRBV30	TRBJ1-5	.	TGTGCCTGGAGTGGGGGATGGACTGATAGCAATCAGCCCCAGCATTTT	CAWSGGWTDSNQPQHF
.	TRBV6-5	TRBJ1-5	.	TGTGCCAGCAGTTCAGGGCAGCGGACCAAGCCCCAGCATTTT	CASSSGQRTKPQHF
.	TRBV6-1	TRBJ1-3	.	TGTGCCGCGGGGGGAGCTCGCTCTGGAAACACCATATATTTT	CAAGGARSGNTIYF
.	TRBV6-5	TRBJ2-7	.	TGTGCCAGCGGGGGGATGTCCTCCCCCACCGGCGAGCAGTACTTC	CASGGMSSPTGEQYF
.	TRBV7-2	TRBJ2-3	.	TGTGCCAGCAGCGCGATCGCTACTAGCAGGGATACGCAGTATTTT	CASSAIATSRDTQYF
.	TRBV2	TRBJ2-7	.	TGTGCCAGCAGTGCGGGAGCGTCTTACGAGCAGTACTTC	CASSAGASYEQYF
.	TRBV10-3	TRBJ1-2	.	TGTGCCATCAAACCCCTCTATGGCTACACCTTC	CAIKPLYGYTF
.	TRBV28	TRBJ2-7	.	TGTGCCAGCAGTACCGAGGGGGGTTGGGACGAGCAGTACTTC	CASSTEGGWDEQYF
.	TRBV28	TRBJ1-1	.	TGTGCCAGCAGTTTACGAGGGTCTGAAGCTTTCTTT	CASSLRGSEAFF
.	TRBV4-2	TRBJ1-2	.	TGTGCCAGCAGCCAAGAACAGGGAGGCTATGGCTACACCTTC	CASSQEQGGYGYTF
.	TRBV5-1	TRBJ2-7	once	TGCGCCAGCAGCTTGACGATAAATAGATACGAGCAGTACTTC	CASSLTINRYEQYF
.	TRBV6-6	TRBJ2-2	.	TGTGCCAGCAGTTACTCGTACCGCGGGATCACCGGGGAGCTGTTTTTT	CASSYSYRGITGELFF
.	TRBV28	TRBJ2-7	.	TGTGCCAGCAGTTTTCCGGGCTACGAGCAGTACTTC	CASSFPGYEQYF
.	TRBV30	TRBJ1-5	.	TGTGCCTGGAGTGTACGAGGGGATCAGCCCCAGCATTTT	CAWSVRGDQPQHF
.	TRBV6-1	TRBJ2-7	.	TGTGCCAGCAGCCTACAGACGGTACCCTACGAGCAGTACTTC	CASSLQTVPYEQYF
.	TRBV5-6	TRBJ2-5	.	TGTGCCAGCATGTATGGGAGTTGGGAGACCCAGTACTTC	CASMYGSWETQYF
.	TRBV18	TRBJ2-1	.	TGTGCCAGCTCATCTAGGGAACATAGCTCCTACAATGAGCAGTTCTTC	CASSSREHSSYNEQFF
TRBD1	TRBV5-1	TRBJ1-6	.	TGCGCCAGCAGCCCAGGGACAGTAGGGGAAATTTCACCCCTCCACTTT	CASSPGTVGEISPLHF
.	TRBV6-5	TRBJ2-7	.	TGTGCCAGCAGCCTCGACAGAAGGACCTACGAGCAGTACTTC	CASSLDRRTYEQYF
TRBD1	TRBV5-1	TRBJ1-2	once	TGCGCCAGCAGCTACGCTCCCGGGACAGGGGGGATCTATGGCTACACCTTC	CASSYAPGTGGIYGYTF
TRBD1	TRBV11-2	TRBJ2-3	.	TGTGCCAGCAGCTTAGGCTGGGACAGGGTCTTCTCTGATACGCAGTATTTT	CASSLGWDRVFSDTQYF
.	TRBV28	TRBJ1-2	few	TGTGCCAGCAGTTTGGGGCGGGGCTATGGCTACACCTTC	CASSLGRGYGYTF
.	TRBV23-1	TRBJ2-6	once	TGCGCCGGAGGTGGCGTGTCTGGGGCCAACGTCCTGACTTTC	CAGGGVSGANVLTF
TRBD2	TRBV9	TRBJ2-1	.	TGTGCCAGCAGCGTCTCTCAGCGGGAGGGTAATGAGCAGTTCTTC	CASSVSQREGNEQFF
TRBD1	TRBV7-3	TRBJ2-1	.	TGTGCCAGCAGCCCGCGGACAGGGGGCGAGCAGTTCTTC	CASSPRTGGEQFF
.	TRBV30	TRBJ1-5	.	TGTGCCTGGAGTTCTTGGACGGCTCAGCCCCAGCATTTT	CAWSSWTAQPQHF
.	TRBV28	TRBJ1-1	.	TGTGCCAGCAGTTCCTGGGACCGTGAGACTGAAGCTTTCTTT	CASSSWDRETEAFF
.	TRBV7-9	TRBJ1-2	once	TGTGCCAGCAGCTTGGATCGGTTGGAAGGAGGCTACACCTTC	CASSLDRLEGGYTF
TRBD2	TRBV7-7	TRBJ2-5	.	TGTGCTAGCAGTTTAGGGGACTACCTCCAAGAGACCCAGTACTTC	CASSLGDYLQETQYF
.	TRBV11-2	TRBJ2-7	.	TGTGCCAGCAGCTTAGTGGGTACCCTATACGAGCAGTACTTC	CASSLVGTLYEQYF
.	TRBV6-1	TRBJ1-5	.	TGTGCCAGCAGTGAAGGCACAGGGAATCAGCCCCAGCATTTT	CASSEGTGNQPQHF
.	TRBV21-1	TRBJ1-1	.	TGTGCCAGCAGAGTCGGGGGGGATAGCACTGAAGCTTTCTTT	CASRVGGDSTEAFF
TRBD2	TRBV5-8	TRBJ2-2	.	TGTGCCAGCACCGTTGCAAAGACTAGCGGGATGGGCGGGGAGCTGTTTTTT	CASTVAKTSGMGGELFF
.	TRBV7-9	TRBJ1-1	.	TGTGCCAGCAGCGCCTACAGATACACTGAAGCTTTCTTT	CASSAYRYTEAFF
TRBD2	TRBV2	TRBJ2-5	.	TGTGCCAGCGGAGGACTAGTCGGCGAGACCCAGTACTTC	CASGGLVGETQYF
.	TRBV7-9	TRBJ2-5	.	TGTGCCAGCAGCCCTCACGGGACTTCCCAAGAGACCCAGTACTTC	CASSPHGTSQETQYF
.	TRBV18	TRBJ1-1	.	TGTGCCAGCTCACCACCCCCGCAGGGAGGAACTGAAGCTTTCTTT	CASSPPPQGGTEAFF
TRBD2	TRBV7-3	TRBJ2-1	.	TGTGCCAGCAGCTTAACAGTGCCCTTGATATCGGGAGGTACCAACAATGAGCAGTTCTTC	CASSLTVPLISGGTNNEQFF
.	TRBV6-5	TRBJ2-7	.	TGTGCCAGCAGTTATCTGGGGGAGCAGTACTTC	CASSYLGEQYF
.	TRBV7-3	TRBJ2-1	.	TGTGCCAGCAGCTTTACAGGGGACTTTAAGAATGAGCAGTTCTTC	CASSFTGDFKNEQFF
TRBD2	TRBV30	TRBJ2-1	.	TGTGCCTGGCTAGCGGGGGTCTACAATGAGCAGTTCTTC	CAWLAGVYNEQFF
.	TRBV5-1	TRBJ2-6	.	TGCGCCAGCAGCTTCGCTGGGGCCAACGTCCTGACTTTC	CASSFAGANVLTF
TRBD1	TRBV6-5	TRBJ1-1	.	TGTGCCAGCGTGGGACAGGGGGCTGAAGCTTTCTTT	CASVGQGAEAFF
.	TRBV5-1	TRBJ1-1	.	TGCGCCAGCAGCTTGGATCCAGGATACACTGAAGCTTTCTTT	CASSLDPGYTEAFF
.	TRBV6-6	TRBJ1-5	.	TGTGCCAGCAGTTACGGGGGGGCCGGAGATCAGCCCCAGCATTTT	CASSYGGAGDQPQHF